What follows describes a single T cell receptor (beta chain). Its recognized antigen is unknown. No clone much larger than this one lies a single base away; base qualities are absent. These data originate in a study of T cells after posttransplantation cyclophosphamide (TCRdb year 2016). Study-level background: T cell repertoire reconstitution was tracked by TRB sequencing after myeloablative bone marrow transplantation in which posttransplantation cyclophosphamide was used as GVHD prophylaxis. Antigen receptor sequencing covered samples from 30 to 45 PTCy-treated patients and fewer than 20 of their related bone marrow donors. Blood from all 35 or so PTCy patients who had 1-year posttransplant specimens underwent TRB sequencing. In 3 patients, up to 3 additional blood samples taken between 2 and 5.2 years after transplant also underwent TRB sequencing, as did pretransplant blood from 4 patients. Because TRA and TRB clonality correlated tightly in some 10 samples, the subsequent TCR analyses were limited to TRB only. Public TRB sequences were checked against a database of over 3,600 sequences associated with responses to pathogens, tumor antigens, self-antigens and alloantigens.

Naive T cells were defined as viable CD3+CD4+ or CD3+CD8+ cells that were CCR7+CD45RA+CD45RO-CD95-CD27+CD28+. Peripheral blood samples were provided by related bone marrow donors on the day of marrow donation. Mononuclear cells from peripheral blood and bone marrow were separated by Ficoll-Hypaque density centrifugation and then cryopreserved. CD4+ and CD8+ T cells, including naive and memory subsets, were sorted by FACS using a FACSAria II. Summary of the overall study and its limitations: Across 45 patients, TRB clonality was highly associated with recipient CMV seropositivity and CMV reactivation, and PTCy diversity was similar to diversity in CNI/methotrexate controls. Donor-recipient similarity was low at 1-2 months but rose over the first year, and later blood repertoires were often dominated by donor CD8+ memory clones. The TRB repertoires of T cells infiltrating skin or the GI tract showed only limited overlap with the TRB repertoires found in blood.

TRB sequencing used genomic DNA with the immunoSEQ assay at survey resolution or the hsTCRB kit. On the study's bioinformatics: The immunoSEQ software handled initial read processing, and the LymphoSeq R package was used for repertoire analyses. Clonality was computed as 1 minus normalized Shannon entropy; Gini coefficient was also calculated for each TRB dataset. Phenotypes of unsorted samples were inferred by mapping TRB sequences from sorted subsets of the recipient or donor onto the same recipient's unsorted samples. In TCRdb, the immuneACCESS table is reduced to in-frame sequences with V and J assigned. These tables do not hold every clone; where another copy was compared, an unresolved V gene accounts for under half, and the others remain unexplained. V, J and clone size derive from that table, while D and trimming were established from the DNA sequence. Here the sample has over 20,000 clones; around 97% occur a single time. Clones ranked in the top ten supply around 0.13% of the sample.

The CDR3 runs 15 residues from the cysteine to the phenylalanine. The kept DNA is CDR3 alone, 45 bases in frame from the first base. V loses 3 bases of germline sequence and J loses 6 bases, and the interval between the two ends is 14 bases. Taken from the germline V gene, the CDR1 and CDR2 loops are SGHTA and FQGNSA. The receptor's source is a man aged 50-59 years in good health, CMV-negative, and a related stem cell transplant donor. The chain links TRBV7-2 with TRBJ2-2; TRBD2 is perhaps the D gene, given 5 matching bases. Sequences were obtained from naive CD4+ T cells sorted from PBMCs. The CDR3 reads as follows: CASSFSGSLAGELFF. The DNA sequence is given as TGTGCCAGCAGCTTCTCCGGGTCACTAGCCGGGGAGCTGTTTTTT.